The present entry profiles one T cell receptor beta chain with its context. The data derive from a study of Graves' ophthalmopathy and Graves' hyperthyroidism. Moderate-to-severe activity, CAS ≥3, NOSPECS ≥4 and duration under 3 months were recorded for donors with ophthalmopathy. Germline loops: CDR1 MNHNY, CDR2 SVGAGI (reference sequence). Trimming removed 5 bases at V and 6 bases at J, with 10 bases between. The CDR3 loop spans 12 amino acids. The sequenced template was RNA, covering the TCR beta CDR3 region. HTBI primers were employed in first-round RT-PCR, then a second-round multiplex PCR followed. Each CDR3 protein is one row after TCRdb ran MiXCR on the multiplex PCR reads. This sample has 500,000 to 800,000 distinct CDR3 sequences, with approximately 39% found just once.

The specimen sequenced was peripheral blood. The chain combines TRBV6-6 with TRBJ1-2; D might be TRBD1 (6 bases). This TCR came from an adult man with Graves' ophthalmopathy. The CDR3 DNA reads TGTGCCAGCAGTACCAAGGGGGATGGCTACACCTTC. Amino acid sequence: CASSTKGDGYTF.